The 3 T cell receptor beta chains listed next were all sequenced from one sample in a study of cytomegalovirus exposure and HLA in healthy donors. PCR involved 60 Vbeta and 13 Jbeta primers. Only in-frame clones appear in the TCRdb table, and some are missing; sequencing was by immunoSEQ multiplex PCR. The table has roughly 100,000 clones, 65% to 85% seen once. Specimen: PBMCs. Receptors originate from a male donor in good health and CMV-seropositive.

Only one count was recorded for this clone. The chain recombines TRBV28 with TRBJ1-2, with D perhaps TRBD1 (6 bases). The V gene's germline CDR1 is MDHEN and CDR2 SYDVKM. This CDR3 has 13 amino acids. Trimming took off 4 bases at V and 3 bases at J, with 9 bases between the two ends. The CDR3 sequence: CASSSGVDYGYTF. CDR3 nucleotides: TGTGCCAGCAGTTCAGGGGTGGACTATGGCTACACCTTC.

This clone was observed a few times. The rearrangement joins TRBV6-1 to TRBJ1-1, with 7 bases lining up with TRBD1. After removal of 5 bases from V and 0 bases from J, the junction contained 6 bases not matched to a gene. The CDR3 is made up of 15 amino acids. Germline CDR1 is MNHNS and CDR2 is SASEGT. The CDR3 region has the DNA TGTGCCAGCAGTCTGGACAGGAGAATGAACACTGAAGCTTTCTTT. The encoded protein is CASSLDRRMNTEAFF.

The chain is built from TRBV28 and TRBJ1-1; no reliable D call. The CDR3 sequence is 14 residues long. Trimming cost V 2 bases and J 1 base, with 8 bases left between them. Germline V lookup: CDR1 MDHEN, CDR2 SYDVKM. The CDR3 nucleotides are TGTGCCAGCAGTTTAGGAGCTGGGAACACTGAAGCTTTCTTT. Translated, it gives CASSLGAGNTEAFF.